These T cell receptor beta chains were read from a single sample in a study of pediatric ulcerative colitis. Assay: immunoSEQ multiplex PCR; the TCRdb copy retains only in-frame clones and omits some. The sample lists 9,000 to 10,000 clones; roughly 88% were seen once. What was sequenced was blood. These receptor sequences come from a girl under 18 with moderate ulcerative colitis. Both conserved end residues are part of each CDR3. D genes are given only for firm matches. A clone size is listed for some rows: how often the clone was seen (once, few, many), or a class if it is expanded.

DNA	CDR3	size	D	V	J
TGTGCCAGCAGCGTAGGTAGCGGGAGGGCCTCGTACGAGCAGTACTTC	CASSVGSGRASYEQYF	NA	TRBD2	TRBV9	TRBJ2-7
TGCAGCGTTGAAAGGGACAGGGGGTACGAGCAGTACTTC	CSVERDRGYEQYF	NA	TRBD1	TRBV29-1	TRBJ2-7
TGTGCCAGCAGCCCCGGGGGAAACACCATATATTTT	CASSPGGNTIYF	NA	NA	TRBV6-5	TRBJ1-3
TGCGCCAGCAGCTTGGGGCTAGCGGGGGGGCCAGATACGCAGTATTTT	CASSLGLAGGPDTQYF	once	TRBD2	TRBV5-1	TRBJ2-3
TGTGCCAGCAGCTTGACTGCGCAGGGGGCTGGTGAAGCTTTCTTT	CASSLTAQGAGEAFF	once	TRBD1	TRBV5-7	TRBJ1-1
TGCGCCAGCAGCCACTGGGACAGCACAGATACGCAGTATTTT	CASSHWDSTDTQYF	NA	NA	TRBV10-1	TRBJ2-3
TGTGCCAGCACCTTTCGACAGGGTGCCTACAATGAGCAGTTCTTC	CASTFRQGAYNEQFF	NA	TRBD1	TRBV25-1	TRBJ2-1
TGCGCCAGCAGCCAAGTGCCAGGGGAAGAGACCCAGTACTTC	CASSQVPGEETQYF	NA	NA	TRBV4-1	TRBJ2-5
TGTGCCAGCGGGGGGGCTCGATGGGATACCGCCAAAAACATTCAGTACTTC	CASGGARWDTAKNIQYF	NA	NA	TRBV6-4	TRBJ2-4
TGTGCCAGCAGCCCCAGGGGGCTCGGCCAAGAGACCCAGTACTTC	CASSPRGLGQETQYF	NA	TRBD1	TRBV13	TRBJ2-5
TGTGCCAGCAGTTTGATCCTAGCGGGGCCAAATACGCAGTATTTT	CASSLILAGPNTQYF	NA	TRBD2	TRBV27	TRBJ2-3
TGTGCCAGCACCCCAACAATAGCGGGAGGCCACAATGAGCAGTTCTTC	CASTPTIAGGHNEQFF	NA	TRBD2	TRBV9	TRBJ2-1
TGTGCCAGTAGTCAGGGGCCCCCCTACAATGAGCAGTTCTTC	CASSQGPPYNEQFF	NA	NA	TRBV19	TRBJ2-1
TGTGCCAGCAGCCCCAGGGACAGGGGTCTGAACACTGAAGCTTTCTTT	CASSPRDRGLNTEAFF	NA	TRBD1	TRBV7-9	TRBJ1-1
TGTGCCAGCAGCGCTCCCCAGTGGGGGGCCAGCTACAATGAGCAGTTCTTC	CASSAPQWGASYNEQFF	NA	NA	TRBV7-9	TRBJ2-1
TGTGCCAGCAGCTTACCACCCTGGGCGGGAGGGCCCTACAATGAGCAGTTCTTC	CASSLPPWAGGPYNEQFF	NA	TRBD2	TRBV7-2	TRBJ2-1
TGTGCCACTGGGGAGGGGACAGGGATTTCCGAAGCTTTCTTT	CATGEGTGISEAFF	few	TRBD1	TRBV28	TRBJ1-1